A selection of T cell receptor beta chains follows, all from one sample in a study of Graves' ophthalmopathy and Graves' hyperthyroidism. TCRdb processed the multiplex PCR reads anew with MiXCR; each CDR3 protein has one entry. The sample records approximately 1.2 million distinct CDR3 sequences, 36% being singletons. Sequenced input: peripheral blood or thyroid tissue (not recorded which). The receptor source for this set is an adult man with Graves' hyperthyroidism. Each CDR3 is given with its conserved first and last residue. A D gene is named only where the DNA matches it firmly. Where a row states a size, it is once, few, many or the class of an expanded clone; other rows omit it.

v_call: TRBV2; j_call: TRBJ2-5; d_call: TRBD1; clone_size: many; cdr3_aa: CASSRDRGLETQYF; cdr3_nt: TGTGCCAGCAGCCGCGACAGGGGGTTGGAGACCCAGTACTTC
v_call: TRBV20-1; j_call: TRBJ2-7; d_call: .; clone_size: .; cdr3_aa: CSARDRVGGEQYF; cdr3_nt: TGCAGTGCTAGAGACAGGGTGGGCGGCGAGCAGTACTTC
v_call: TRBV29-1; j_call: TRBJ1-1; d_call: .; clone_size: many; cdr3_aa: CSVPAGGEGTEAFF; cdr3_nt: TGCAGCGTTCCAGCCGGTGGGGAAGGCACTGAAGCTTTCTTT
v_call: TRBV4-1; j_call: TRBJ1-1; d_call: .; clone_size: .; cdr3_aa: CASSQAGQGDTEAFF; cdr3_nt: TGCGCCAGCAGCCAGGCGGGGCAGGGTGACACTGAAGCTTTCTTT
v_call: TRBV13; j_call: TRBJ2-5; d_call: TRBD2; clone_size: few; cdr3_aa: CASSQTSGGSQETQYF; cdr3_nt: TGTGCCAGCAGCCAAACCAGCGGGGGGTCCCAAGAGACCCAGTACTTC
v_call: TRBV24-1; j_call: TRBJ2-5; d_call: TRBD1; clone_size: .; cdr3_aa: CATSGPGQGPQETQYF; cdr3_nt: TGTGCCACCAGTGGTCCCGGACAGGGCCCGCAAGAGACCCAGTACTTC
v_call: TRBV5-1; j_call: TRBJ2-7; d_call: TRBD1; clone_size: many; cdr3_aa: CASRRDRAYEQYF; cdr3_nt: TGCGCCAGCAGAAGGGACAGGGCCTACGAGCAGTACTTC
v_call: TRBV7-9; j_call: TRBJ1-2; d_call: TRBD1; clone_size: .; cdr3_aa: CASSPTGHAYGYTF; cdr3_nt: TGTGCCAGCAGCCCGACAGGGCATGCATATGGCTACACCTTC
v_call: TRBV20-1; j_call: TRBJ2-6; d_call: .; clone_size: few; cdr3_aa: CSARDRDSSSGANVLTF; cdr3_nt: TGCAGTGCTAGAGACCGGGACTCTTCCTCTGGGGCCAACGTCCTGACTTTC
v_call: TRBV29-1; j_call: TRBJ1-1; d_call: TRBD1; clone_size: .; cdr3_aa: CSATGVTEAFF; cdr3_nt: TGCAGCGCTACAGGGGTAACTGAAGCTTTCTTT
v_call: TRBV9; j_call: TRBJ1-2; d_call: .; clone_size: .; cdr3_aa: CASSETDSYGYTF; cdr3_nt: TGTGCCAGCAGCGAGACGGACAGCTATGGCTACACCTTC
v_call: TRBV7-9; j_call: TRBJ2-7; d_call: .; clone_size: .; cdr3_aa: CASSPNRGREVSYEQYF; cdr3_nt: TGTGCCAGCAGCCCCAACCGCGGTAGGGAAGTCTCCTACGAGCAGTACTTC
v_call: TRBV24-1; j_call: TRBJ2-5; d_call: .; clone_size: .; cdr3_aa: CATSEDRGSNQPQYF; cdr3_nt: TGTGCCACCAGTGAAGACAGAGGTAGCAATCAGCCCCAGTACTTC
v_call: TRBV6-5; j_call: TRBJ1-6; d_call: .; clone_size: many; cdr3_aa: CASSYRNSPLHF; cdr3_nt: TGTGCCAGCAGTTACAGGAATTCACCCCTCCACTTT
v_call: TRBV18; j_call: TRBJ2-2; d_call: TRBD1; clone_size: .; cdr3_aa: CASSARTGLTGELFF; cdr3_nt: TGTGCCAGCTCAGCGCGGACAGGGCTCACCGGGGAGCTGTTTTTT
v_call: TRBV7-9; j_call: TRBJ2-6; d_call: .; clone_size: many; cdr3_aa: CASSFRVAGANVLTF; cdr3_nt: TGTGCCAGCAGCTTCAGGGTGGCAGGGGCCAACGTCCTGACTTTC
v_call: TRBV7-9; j_call: TRBJ1-6; d_call: .; clone_size: .; cdr3_aa: CASSLDGNNSPLHF; cdr3_nt: TGTGCCAGCAGCCTAGATGGCAATAATTCACCCCTCCACTTT
v_call: TRBV2; j_call: TRBJ2-7; d_call: .; clone_size: .; cdr3_aa: CASRTSRHVSYEQYF; cdr3_nt: TGTGCCAGCAGGACCTCTCGACACGTCTCCTACGAGCAGTACTTC
v_call: TRBV10-3; j_call: TRBJ1-1; d_call: .; clone_size: .; cdr3_aa: CAISEDLGVRSAFF; cdr3_nt: TGTGCCATCAGTGAAGATCTTGGGGTACGGTCAGCTTTCTTT
v_call: TRBV3-2; j_call: TRBJ1-6; d_call: .; clone_size: .; cdr3_aa: CASSQGDRVYNSPLHF; cdr3_nt: TGTGCCAGCAGCCAAGGGGACAGGGTCTATAATTCACCCCTCCACTTT
v_call: TRBV27; j_call: TRBJ1-2; d_call: TRBD1; clone_size: many; cdr3_aa: CASSWTGGGGYTF; cdr3_nt: TGTGCCAGCAGCTGGACAGGGGGAGGTGGCTACACCTTC
v_call: TRBV12-3/TRBV12-4; j_call: TRBJ2-5; d_call: .; clone_size: few; cdr3_aa: CASSPNPVQGRETQYF; cdr3_nt: TGTGCCAGCAGTCCCAACCCAGTTCAGGGGCGGGAGACCCAGTACTTC
v_call: TRBV24-1; j_call: TRBJ1-2; d_call: TRBD1; clone_size: many; cdr3_aa: CATSDHDRDHGYTF; cdr3_nt: TGTGCCACCAGTGACCACGACAGGGACCATGGCTACACCTTC
v_call: TRBV7-9; j_call: TRBJ1-1; d_call: .; clone_size: .; cdr3_aa: CASSSTFEAFF; cdr3_nt: TGTGCCAGCAGCTCGACATTTGAAGCTTTCTTT
v_call: TRBV5-4; j_call: TRBJ2-3; d_call: TRBD2; clone_size: .; cdr3_aa: CASSLGLAAFTDTQYF; cdr3_nt: TGTGCCAGCAGCCTTGGACTAGCGGCCTTCACAGATACGCAGTATTTT
v_call: TRBV7-9; j_call: TRBJ2-2; d_call: TRBD1; clone_size: few; cdr3_aa: CASSLSTGDTGELFF; cdr3_nt: TGTGCCAGCAGCCTCTCGACAGGGGACACCGGGGAGCTGTTTTTT
v_call: TRBV29-1; j_call: TRBJ2-5; d_call: .; clone_size: few; cdr3_aa: CSVDRSQETQYF; cdr3_nt: TGCAGCGTAGACAGGTCCCAAGAGACCCAGTACTTC
v_call: TRBV4-3; j_call: TRBJ2-7; d_call: TRBD2; clone_size: .; cdr3_aa: CASSQDSSGRAVYEQYF; cdr3_nt: TGCGCCAGCAGCCAAGATTCTAGCGGGAGGGCCGTCTACGAGCAGTACTTC
v_call: TRBV2; j_call: TRBJ2-5; d_call: TRBD1; clone_size: many; cdr3_aa: CASRDRAQETQYF; cdr3_nt: TGTGCCAGCAGAGACAGGGCCCAAGAGACCCAGTACTTC
v_call: TRBV12-3/TRBV12-4; j_call: TRBJ2-7; d_call: .; clone_size: few; cdr3_aa: CASGKDSGEQYF; cdr3_nt: TGTGCCAGCGGAAAAGACTCGGGCGAGCAGTACTTC